Below are 20 T cell receptor beta chains sequenced from a single sample in a study of T cells after yellow fever vaccination. TCRdb ran MiXCR on the 5' RACE reads and lists one entry per CDR3 protein. Counted here are under 300,000 distinct CDR3 sequences, 5.5% to 8.5% occurring once; the ten biggest clones make up around 1.1%. The sample here was CD4+ T cells sorted from PBMCs, taken on the day of the yellow fever booster vaccination. The receptors shown here come from a man aged 30 to 45 who received the YFV17D yellow fever vaccine.

This chain connects TRBV21-1 to TRBJ1-5; TRBD1 is the table's D call, not checked against the DNA. TRBV21-1 is a pseudogene segment. There are 16 residues in the CDR3. CDR3 amino acids: CASSNPGPGVNQPQHF. The CDR3 DNA is TGTGCCAGCAGCAATCCCGGGCCAGGGGTGAATCAGCCCCAGCATTTT.

The gene calls are TRBV2 and TRBJ2-7, with D possibly matching TRBD1 (6 bases). The CDR3 covers 16 residues. Germline assignment: CDR1 SNHLY and CDR2 FYNNEI. Trimming stripped 0 bases from V and 3 bases from J, with 15 bases between. The CDR3 is CASSEALTGSFYEQYF. As DNA, the CDR3 is TGTGCCAGCAGTGAAGCCTTGACAGGATCCTTCTACGAGCAGTACTTC.

The rearrangement uses TRBV28 and TRBJ1-2; TRBD1 might be the D (6 bases). Trimming stripped 4 bases from V and 5 bases from J, with 11 bases between. Germline loops: CDR1 MDHEN, CDR2 SYDVKM. This CDR3 region has 13 residues. CDR3: CASSSTGQYGYTF. The CDR3 DNA reads as TGTGCCAGCAGTTCGACAGGCCAATATGGCTACACCTTC.

This clonotype has just a few counts. This sequence joins TRBV7-9 and TRBJ2-5; tentatively, D is TRBD2 (5 bases). Germline CDR1 and CDR2: SEHNR and FQNEAQ (reference sequence). Deletions cut 5 bases from V and 5 bases from J, with 9 bases between. This CDR3 is built from 12 residues. The DNA for the CDR3 is TGTGCCAGCAGCAAGTGGGAGGAGACCCAGTACTTC. As protein: CASSKWEETQYF.

This clonotype has only a few counts. The gene calls are TRBV7-9 and TRBJ2-7; no clear D gene. This CDR3 has 12 residues. V lost 0 bases and J lost 7, with 7 bases in between. From germline, CDR1 is SEHNR and CDR2 FQNEAQ (reference sequence). CDR3 in DNA: TGTGCCAGCAGCTTAGCTTTACGGGAGCAGTACTTC. Protein: CASSLALREQYF.

This clonotype was seen many times. The chain couples TRBV28 to TRBJ2-1; 12 bases map to TRBD2. The CDR3 contains 15 residues. The V segment lost 6 bases and the J segment 7 bases; nucleotides outside the gene matches: 7. In germline, CDR1 is MDHEN, CDR2 SYDVKM. CDR3 amino acids: CASSLAGGPVNEQFF. The CDR3, as DNA: TGTGCCAGCAGCCTAGCGGGAGGGCCTGTTAATGAGCAGTTCTTC.

This clonotype has only a few counts. The CDR3 DNA follows: TGTGCCAGCAGCTTAGCGTTTGGGGCCTACAATGAGCAGTTCTTC. The encoded protein is CASSLAFGAYNEQFF. The chain links TRBV7-2 to TRBJ2-1; no definite D call. V lost 0 bases and J lost 2, with 8 bases in between. Germline V gene sequence: CDR1 SGHTA, CDR2 FQGNSA. The CDR3 loop spans 15 amino acids.

This clonotype came up many times. The rearrangement links TRBV12-5 to TRBJ2-1; D is undetermined. V was shortened by 2 bases and J by 9 bases, with 11 bases between the two germline ends. Germline assignment: CDR1 LGHNT and CDR2 FRNRAP. CDR3 length: 13 residues. The CDR3 DNA reads as TGTGCTAGTGGTTTGATGGTCCGGGCTGAGCAGTTCTTC. Protein: CASGLMVRAEQFF.

This clonotype was seen repeatedly, ten times or more. CDR3 loop: CASSHMGTPPYEQYF. DNA for the CDR3: TGCGCCAGCAGCCACATGGGGACACCCCCCTACGAGCAGTACTTC. V is TRBV4-3 and J is TRBJ2-7; TRBD1 is a possible D gene (6 bases). V lost 3 bases to trimming and J lost 2 bases, with 14 bases between them. The CDR3 has 15 residues. The germline CDR1 and CDR2 sequences are LGHNA and YSLEER.

This clonotype was observed a few times. This chain uses TRBV19 with TRBJ1-5; D is perhaps TRBD1 (5 bases). From germline, CDR1 is LNHDA and CDR2 SQIVND (reference sequence). The CDR3 is made up of 14 amino acids. Between the trimmed V and J ends, which lost 1 base and 4 bases, there was a span of 8 bases. The CDR3 DNA sequence: TGTGCCAGTAGTATAGCTGGGGCTAATCAGCCCCAGCATTTT. Its protein is CASSIAGANQPQHF. The whole variable domain, filled in from reference TRBV19 and TRBJ1-5, reads DGGITQSPKYLFRKEGQNVTLSCEQNLNHDAMYWYRQDPGQGLRLIYYSQIVNDFQKGDIAEGYSVSREKKESFPLTVTSAQKNPTAFYLCASSIAGANQPQHFGDGTRLSIL.

The chain joins TRBV10-2 to TRBJ2-7; D is possibly TRBD1 (5 bases). There are 13 residues in the CDR3. In germline, CDR1 is WSHSY, CDR2 SAAADI. V lost 5 bases and J 2 bases, leaving 10 bases between the germline ends. CDR3 in amino acids: CASSRGHAYEQYF. The CDR3 DNA reads as TGCGCCAGCAGTCGTGGACACGCCTACGAGCAGTACTTC.

This clonotype has just a few counts. The V call is TRBV4-3, the J call TRBJ2-1; 9 bases match TRBD1. J gave up 3 bases and V 0 bases, and 3 bases lay outside the gene matches. This CDR3 is 16 amino acids long. Germline lookup yields CDR1 LGHNA and CDR2 YSLEER. The CDR3 loop reads CASSQEPGQGYNEQFF. The DNA of the CDR3 is TGCGCCAGCAGCCAAGAACCGGGACAGGGCTACAATGAGCAGTTCTTC.

This clonotype was detected ten times or more. The V and J genes are TRBV20-1 and TRBJ2-1; 12 bases are a match to TRBD2. V lost 5 bases, J lost 5 bases, and 10 bases stayed unmatched. CDR1 DFQATT and CDR2 SNEGSKA come from the germline V gene (reference sequence). The CDR3 runs to 16 residues. The CDR3 here is CSARLLASGRDNEQFF. The CDR3 DNA is TGCAGTGCTCGCCTCTTGGCTAGCGGGAGGGACAATGAGCAGTTCTTC.

The chain couples TRBV18 to TRBJ2-7; D gene uncertain. CDR3 length equals 12 residues. Trimming cost V 3 bases and J 8 bases, with 11 bases left between them. Germline CDR1 and CDR2: KGHSH and LQKENI. The CDR3 reads CASSPESSQQYF. The CDR3 DNA is TGTGCCAGCTCACCCGAGAGTTCGCAGCAGTACTTC.

This chain links TRBV7-2 with TRBJ2-7, with D perhaps TRBD2 (5 bases). V dropped 1 base and J dropped 3 bases, with 16 bases sitting between them. The germline CDR1 and CDR2 sequences are SGHTA and FQGNSA. CDR3 length equals 16 residues. The CDR3, as DNA: TGTGCCAGCAGCTTAGGGACTCCATTAGAGTTCTACGAGCAGTACTTC. It yields the protein CASSLGTPLEFYEQYF.

The J gene is TRBJ2-3, the V gene TRBV12-3 or TRBV12-4; D is possibly TRBD2 (6 bases). V lost 6 bases and J 4 bases, leaving 14 bases between the germline ends. This CDR3 region has 14 residues. CDR3 nucleotide sequence: TGTGCCAGCAGCCCGACTAGTGAAGCAGATACGCAGTATTTT. Amino acids: CASSPTSEADTQYF.

The chain carries TRBV20-1 and TRBJ1-1; D unclear. The CDR3 loop spans 15 amino acids. Trimming removed 2 bases from V and 0 bases from J, with 13 bases in between. From germline, CDR1 is DFQATT and CDR2 SNEGSKA (reference sequence). CDR3 sequence: CSARKRTAMNTEAFF. The CDR3 DNA follows: TGCAGTGCTAGAAAAAGGACGGCTATGAACACTGAAGCTTTCTTT.

This clonotype showed up just a few times. The rearrangement links TRBV20-1 to TRBJ2-7; 13 bases line up with TRBD2. Per germline, CDR1 DFQATT and CDR2 SNEGSKA (reference sequence). V gave up 6 bases and J gave up 4 bases; unmatched junction bases: 3. This CDR3 has 13 residues. The CDR3 coding sequence is TGCAGTGCCGGACTAGCGGGAGTATACGAGCAGTACTTC. It encodes CSAGLAGVYEQYF.

This clonotype was seen repeatedly, ten times or more. The chain has TRBV5-1 and TRBJ1-3; D call uncertain. There are 14 residues in the CDR3. Looked up from germline, CDR1 is SGHRS and CDR2 is YFSETQ. V shed 3 bases and J shed 0 bases, with 7 bases lying between them. CDR3 in DNA: TGCGCCAGCAGCTCCGGAACCTCTGGAAACACCATATATTTT. Protein sequence: CASSSGTSGNTIYF.

This clonotype was seen many times. V and J are TRBV29-1 and TRBJ2-5, with D possibly matching TRBD1 (7 bases). The CDR3 runs to 12 residues. The V gene's germline CDR1 is SQVTM and CDR2 ANQGSEA. The germline V and J ends were trimmed by 4 bases and 4 bases, with 10 bases remaining between them. The CDR3 nucleotides are TGCAGCGTTGGTCAGGGGGGAGAGACCCAGTACTTC. Protein sequence: CSVGQGGETQYF.